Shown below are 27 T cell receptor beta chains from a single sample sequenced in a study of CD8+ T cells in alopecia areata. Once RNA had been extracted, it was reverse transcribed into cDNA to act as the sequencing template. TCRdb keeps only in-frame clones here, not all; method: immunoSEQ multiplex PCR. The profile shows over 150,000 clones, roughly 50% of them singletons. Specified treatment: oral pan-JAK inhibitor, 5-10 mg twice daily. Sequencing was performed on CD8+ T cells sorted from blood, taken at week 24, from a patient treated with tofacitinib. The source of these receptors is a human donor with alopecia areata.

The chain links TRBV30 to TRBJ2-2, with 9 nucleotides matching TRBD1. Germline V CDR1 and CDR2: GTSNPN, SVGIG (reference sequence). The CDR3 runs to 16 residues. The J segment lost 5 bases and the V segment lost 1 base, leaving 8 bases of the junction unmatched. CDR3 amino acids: CAWSAPGQGRTGELFF. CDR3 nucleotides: TGTGCCTGGAGTGCACCGGGACAGGGAAGGACCGGGGAGCTGTTTTTT.

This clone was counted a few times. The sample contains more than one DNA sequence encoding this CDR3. The DNA for the CDR3 is TGTGCCAGCAGCCCCGGGAGCAATCAGCCCCAGCATTTT. Translation: CASSPGSNQPQHF. The J gene is TRBJ1-5, the V gene TRBV6-5, with D unresolved. V lost 6 bases and J 1 base, leaving 7 bases between the germline ends. The CDR3 is 13 residues long. Germline-derived CDR1 and CDR2 are MNHEY and SVGAGI.

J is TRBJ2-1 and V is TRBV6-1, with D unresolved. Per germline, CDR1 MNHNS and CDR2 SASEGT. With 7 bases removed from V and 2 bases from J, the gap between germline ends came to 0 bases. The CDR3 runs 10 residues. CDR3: CASTYNEQFF. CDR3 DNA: TGTGCCAGCACCTACAATGAGCAGTTCTTC.

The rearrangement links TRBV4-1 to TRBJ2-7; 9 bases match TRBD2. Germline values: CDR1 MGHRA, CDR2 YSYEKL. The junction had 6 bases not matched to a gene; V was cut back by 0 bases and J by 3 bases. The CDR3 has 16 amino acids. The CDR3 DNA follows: TGCGCCAGCAGCCAAGATACTAGCGGGCTTTTCTACGAGCAGTACTTC. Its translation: CASSQDTSGLFYEQYF.

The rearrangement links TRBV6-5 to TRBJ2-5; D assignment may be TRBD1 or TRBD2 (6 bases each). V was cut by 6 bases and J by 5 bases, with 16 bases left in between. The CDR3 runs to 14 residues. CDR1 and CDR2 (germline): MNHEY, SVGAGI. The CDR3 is CASRAIGGRETQYF. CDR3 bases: TGTGCCAGCAGGGCGATAGGGGGGCGGGAGACCCAGTACTTC.

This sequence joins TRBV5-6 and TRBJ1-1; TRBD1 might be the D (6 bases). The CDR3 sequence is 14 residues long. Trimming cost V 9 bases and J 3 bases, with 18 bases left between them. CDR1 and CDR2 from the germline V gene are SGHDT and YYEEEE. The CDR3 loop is CATRWWGGDTEAFF. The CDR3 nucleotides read TGTGCCACCAGATGGTGGGGGGGCGACACTGAAGCTTTCTTT.

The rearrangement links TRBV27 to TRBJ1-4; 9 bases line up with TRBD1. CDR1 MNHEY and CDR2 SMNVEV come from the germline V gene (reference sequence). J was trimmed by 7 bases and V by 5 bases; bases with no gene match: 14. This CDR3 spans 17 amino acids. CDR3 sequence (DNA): TGTGCCAGCAGTCCCCGGGACAGGGAGGGTTCGGGTGAAAAACTGTTTTTT. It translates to CASSPRDREGSGEKLFF.

The CDR3 sequence is CASSLGQGTQPQHF. The DNA of the CDR3 is TGCGCCAGCAGCTTGGGACAGGGTACTCAGCCCCAGCATTTT. The V call is TRBV5-1, the J call TRBJ1-5; 7 bases align to TRBD1. Germline loops: CDR1 SGHRS, CDR2 YFSETQ. The CDR3 consists of 14 residues. V dropped 0 bases and J dropped 6; count of bases not matched to a gene: 3.

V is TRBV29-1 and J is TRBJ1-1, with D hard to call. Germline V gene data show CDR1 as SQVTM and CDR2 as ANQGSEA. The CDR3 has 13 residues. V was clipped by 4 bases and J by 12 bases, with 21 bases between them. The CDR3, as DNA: TGCAGCGTTGTTGACTCTGGTAGCTCAGAAACTTTCTTT. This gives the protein CSVVDSGSSETFF.

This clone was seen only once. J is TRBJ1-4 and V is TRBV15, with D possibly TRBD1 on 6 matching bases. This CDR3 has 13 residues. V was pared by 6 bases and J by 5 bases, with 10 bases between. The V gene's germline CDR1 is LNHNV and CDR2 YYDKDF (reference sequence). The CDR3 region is CATRSQGNEKLFF. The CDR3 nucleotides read TGTGCCACCAGAAGCCAGGGGAATGAAAAACTGTTTTTT.

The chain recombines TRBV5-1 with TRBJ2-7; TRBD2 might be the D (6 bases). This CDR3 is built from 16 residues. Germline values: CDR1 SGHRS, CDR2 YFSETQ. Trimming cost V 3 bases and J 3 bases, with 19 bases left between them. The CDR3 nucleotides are TGCGCCAGCAGCTGTGGTGGATTTAGCGGCTACTACGAGCAGTACTTC. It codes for CASSCGGFSGYYEQYF.

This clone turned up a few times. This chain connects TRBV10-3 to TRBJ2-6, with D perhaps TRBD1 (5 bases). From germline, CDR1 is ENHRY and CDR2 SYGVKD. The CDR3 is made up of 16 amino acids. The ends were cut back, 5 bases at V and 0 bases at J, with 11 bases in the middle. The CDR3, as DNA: TGTGCCATCAGTCTCACGACAGTCTCTGGGGCCAACGTCCTGACTTTC. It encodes CAISLTTVSGANVLTF.

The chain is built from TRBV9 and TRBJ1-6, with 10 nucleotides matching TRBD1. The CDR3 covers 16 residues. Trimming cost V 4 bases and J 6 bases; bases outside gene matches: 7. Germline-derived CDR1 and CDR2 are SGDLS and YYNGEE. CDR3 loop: CASSPHGQGGNSPLHF. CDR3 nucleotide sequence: TGTGCCAGCAGCCCCCACGGACAGGGGGGTAATTCACCCCTCCACTTT.

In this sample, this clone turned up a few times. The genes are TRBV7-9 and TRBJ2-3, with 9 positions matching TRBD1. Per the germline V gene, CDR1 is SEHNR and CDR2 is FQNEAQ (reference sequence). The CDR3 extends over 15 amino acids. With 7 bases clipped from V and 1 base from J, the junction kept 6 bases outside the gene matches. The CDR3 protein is CASTSRDRGTDTQYF. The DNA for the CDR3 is TGTGCCAGCACCTCCCGGGACAGGGGCACAGATACGCAGTATTTT.

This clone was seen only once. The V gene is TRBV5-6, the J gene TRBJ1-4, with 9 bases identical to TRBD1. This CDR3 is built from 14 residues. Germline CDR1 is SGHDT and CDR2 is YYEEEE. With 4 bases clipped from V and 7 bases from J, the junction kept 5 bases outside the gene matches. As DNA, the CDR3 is TGTGCCAGCAGCATAGGGACAGGGTCTGAAAAACTGTTTTTT. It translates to CASSIGTGSEKLFF.

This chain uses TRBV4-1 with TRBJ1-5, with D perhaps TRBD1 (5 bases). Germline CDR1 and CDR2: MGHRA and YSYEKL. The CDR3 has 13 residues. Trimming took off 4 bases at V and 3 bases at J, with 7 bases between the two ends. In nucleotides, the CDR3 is TGCGCCAGCAGCCTGGACATCAATCAGCCCCAGCATTTT. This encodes CASSLDINQPQHF.

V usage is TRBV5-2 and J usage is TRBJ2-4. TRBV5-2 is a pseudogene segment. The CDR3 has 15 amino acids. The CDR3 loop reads CASSHSGTGKNIQYF. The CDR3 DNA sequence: TGTGCCAGCAGCCACTCCGGGACGGGCAAAAACATTCAGTACTTC.

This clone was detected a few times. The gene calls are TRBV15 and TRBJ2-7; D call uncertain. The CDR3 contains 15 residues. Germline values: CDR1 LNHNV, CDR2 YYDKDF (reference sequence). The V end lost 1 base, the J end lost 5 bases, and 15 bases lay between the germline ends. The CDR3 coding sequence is TGTGCCACCAGCAGAGTCCCCCACCCAGGTGACGAGCAGTACTTC. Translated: CATSRVPHPGDEQYF.

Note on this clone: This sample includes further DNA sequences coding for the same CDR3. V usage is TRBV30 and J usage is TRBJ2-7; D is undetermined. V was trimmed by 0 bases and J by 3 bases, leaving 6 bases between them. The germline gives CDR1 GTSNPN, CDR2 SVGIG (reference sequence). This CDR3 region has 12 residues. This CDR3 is CAWSVWGYEQYF. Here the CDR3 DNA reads TGTGCCTGGAGTGTATGGGGCTACGAGCAGTACTTC. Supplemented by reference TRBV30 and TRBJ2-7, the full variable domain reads SQTIHQWPATLVQPVGSPLSLECTVEGTSNPNLYWYRQAAGRGLQLLFYSVGIGQISSEVPQNLSASRPQDRQFILSSKKLLLSDSGFYLCAWSVWGYEQYFGPGTRLTVT.

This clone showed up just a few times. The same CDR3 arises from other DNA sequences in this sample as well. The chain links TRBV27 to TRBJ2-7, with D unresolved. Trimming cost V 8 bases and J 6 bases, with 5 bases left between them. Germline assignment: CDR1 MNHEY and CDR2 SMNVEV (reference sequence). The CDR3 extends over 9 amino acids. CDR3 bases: TGTGCCAGCGGCCGCGAGCAGTACTTC. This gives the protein CASGREQYF.

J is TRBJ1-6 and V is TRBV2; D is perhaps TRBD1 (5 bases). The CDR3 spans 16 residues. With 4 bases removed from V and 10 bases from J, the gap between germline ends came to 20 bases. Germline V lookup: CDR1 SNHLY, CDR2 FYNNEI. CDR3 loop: CASSAWGQGGKSPLHF. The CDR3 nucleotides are TGTGCCAGCAGTGCCTGGGGTCAGGGTGGGAAATCACCCCTCCACTTT.

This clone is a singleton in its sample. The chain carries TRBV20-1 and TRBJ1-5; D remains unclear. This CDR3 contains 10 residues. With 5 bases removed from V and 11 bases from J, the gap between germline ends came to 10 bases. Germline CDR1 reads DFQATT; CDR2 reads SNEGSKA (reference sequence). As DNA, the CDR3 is TGCAGTGCTGAGCACGGGGCCCAGCATTTT. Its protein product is CSAEHGAQHF.

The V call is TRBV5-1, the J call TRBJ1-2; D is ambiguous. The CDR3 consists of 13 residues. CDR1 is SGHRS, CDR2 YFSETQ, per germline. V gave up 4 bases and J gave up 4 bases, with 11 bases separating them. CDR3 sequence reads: CASSPPGSYGYTF. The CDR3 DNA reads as TGCGCCAGCAGCCCCCCCGGAAGCTATGGCTACACCTTC.

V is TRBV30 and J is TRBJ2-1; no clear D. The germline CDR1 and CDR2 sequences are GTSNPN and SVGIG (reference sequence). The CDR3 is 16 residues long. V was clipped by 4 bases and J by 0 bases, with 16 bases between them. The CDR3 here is CAWNPVGRSSYNEQFF. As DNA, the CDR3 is TGTGCCTGGAACCCTGTCGGGCGGAGCTCCTACAATGAGCAGTTCTTC.

DNA for the CDR3: TGTGCCAGCAGCCCCAACGTGCCTAGCGGGGTGGCAGATACGCAGTATTTT. As protein: CASSPNVPSGVADTQYF. The chain joins TRBV9 to TRBJ2-3; TRBD2 matches 9 bases. CDR1 and CDR2 (germline): SGDLS, YYNGEE. Germline trimming cut 4 bases from V and 4 bases from J; bases unmatched to any gene: 13. This CDR3 is built from 17 residues.

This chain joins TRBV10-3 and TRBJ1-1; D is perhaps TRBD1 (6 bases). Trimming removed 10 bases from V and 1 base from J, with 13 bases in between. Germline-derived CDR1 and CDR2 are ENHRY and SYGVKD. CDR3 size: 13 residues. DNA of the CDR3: TGTGCCACTTTAGACAGGAGGAACACTGAAGCTTTCTTT. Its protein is CATLDRRNTEAFF.

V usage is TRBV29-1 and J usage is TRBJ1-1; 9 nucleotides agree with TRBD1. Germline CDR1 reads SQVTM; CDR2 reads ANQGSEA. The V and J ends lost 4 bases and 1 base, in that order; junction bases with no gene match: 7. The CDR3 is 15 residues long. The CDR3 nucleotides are TGCAGCGTTGTATCCGAGGGACAGGGGAACACTGAAGCTTTCTTT. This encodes CSVVSEGQGNTEAFF.